The 6 T cell receptor beta chains presented below share a single source sample, sequenced in a study of PD-L1 blockade in urothelial cancer. The method was immunoSEQ multiplex PCR; TCRdb's version includes in-frame clones alone and lacks a portion of them. The sample consists of under 150,000 clones, around 88% of them appearing once. Indicated time point: peripheral blood 6 weeks after treatment start. This specimen was PBMCs, taken around atezolizumab (anti-PD-L1) treatment. All receptors derive from a man in his fifties or sixties with urothelial cancer.

J is TRBJ1-1 and V is TRBV6-6, with unresolved D. The CDR3 runs 14 residues. Trimming stripped 5 bases from V and 6 bases from J, with 16 bases between. In germline, CDR1 is MNHNY, CDR2 SVGAGI (reference sequence). The CDR3 nucleotides are TGTGCCAGCAGTACGAGGAGTAAATCGGCTGAAGCTTTCTTT. Amino acid sequence: CASSTRSKSAEAFF.

J is TRBJ1-5 and V is TRBV6-5; possible D gene TRBD1, 5 bases. This CDR3 has 15 amino acids. Looked up from germline, CDR1 is MNHEY and CDR2 is SVGAGI. V was trimmed by 5 bases and J by 1 base, leaving 12 bases between them. In DNA, the CDR3 is TGTGCCAGCAGTATGGCAGGGATAAGCAATCAGCCCCAGCATTTT. Its protein is CASSMAGISNQPQHF.

Turning to this clone: Additional DNA sequences in this sample encode the identical CDR3. This chain connects TRBV28 to TRBJ1-2; D not resolved. Trimming left V 2 bases short and J 4 bases short, with 5 bases between. The CDR3 is 12 residues long. Germline CDR1 is MDHEN and CDR2 is SYDVKM. The CDR3 DNA follows: TGTGCCAGCAGTTTAGTCAGCTATGGCTACACCTTC. Protein: CASSLVSYGYTF.

The sample holds many counts of this clone. This chain joins TRBV4-1 and TRBJ1-1; D remains unclear. Germline CDR1 is MGHRA and CDR2 is YSYEKL. The ends were cut back, 0 bases at V and 1 base at J, with 12 bases in the middle. The CDR3 sequence is 16 residues long. CDR3 loop: CASSQESQTGNTEAFF. Written as DNA, the CDR3 is TGCGCCAGCAGCCAAGAAAGCCAGACTGGGAACACTGAAGCTTTCTTT.

This sequence joins TRBV6-5 and TRBJ1-3; unclear D gene. CDR1 is MNHEY, CDR2 SVGAGI, per germline. This CDR3 contains 14 residues. Trimming shortened V by 5 bases and J by 0 bases, and 8 bases separated the two germline ends. Here the CDR3 reads CASSTEPSGNTIYF. The CDR3 DNA reads as TGTGCCAGCAGTACAGAGCCCTCTGGAAACACCATATATTTT.

This clone has only a few counts. The chain carries TRBV5-1 and TRBJ1-2; 7 nucleotides agree with TRBD1. The germline V gene encodes CDR1 SGHRS and CDR2 YFSETQ. Trimming took 1 base from V and 2 from J; bases not matched to a gene: 5. The CDR3 consists of 15 residues. The CDR3: CASSLLGTANYGYTF. DNA of the CDR3: TGCGCCAGCAGCTTGTTGGGGACAGCAAACTATGGCTACACCTTC. The complete variable domain, with remaining parts taken from reference TRBV5-1 and TRBJ1-2, reads KAGVTQTPRYLIKTRGQQVTLSCSPISGHRSVSWYQQTPGQGLQFLFEYFSETQRNKGNFPGRFSGRQFSNSRSEMNVSTLELGDSALYLCASSLLGTANYGYTFGSGTRLTVV.